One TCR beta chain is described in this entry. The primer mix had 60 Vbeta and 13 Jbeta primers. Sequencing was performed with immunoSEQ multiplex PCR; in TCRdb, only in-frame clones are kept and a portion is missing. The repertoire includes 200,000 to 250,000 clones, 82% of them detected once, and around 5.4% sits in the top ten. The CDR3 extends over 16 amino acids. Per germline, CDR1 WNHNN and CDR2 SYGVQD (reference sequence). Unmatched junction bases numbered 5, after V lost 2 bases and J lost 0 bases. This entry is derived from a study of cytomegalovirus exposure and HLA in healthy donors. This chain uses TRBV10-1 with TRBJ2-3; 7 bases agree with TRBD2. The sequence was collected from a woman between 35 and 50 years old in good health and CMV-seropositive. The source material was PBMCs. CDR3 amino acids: CASSEQAGDSTDTQYF. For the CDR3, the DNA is TGCGCCAGCAGTGAGCAGGCGGGAGATAGCACAGATACGCAGTATTTT.